This TCR beta chain came from a study of PD-1 blockade in classical Hodgkin lymphoma. Study in general: Nivolumab was administered to patients intravenously at 3 mg/kg every 2 weeks.

This sample's time point: cycle 4 day 1 (C4D1), after about 6 weeks of nivolumab. Relapses following autologous stem cell transplantation were seen in all patients, with brentuximab vedotin exposure varying. Patients reached a best response of complete response, partial response or progressive disease. Notes on the study in general: Undefined causes, possibly disease activity or prior therapy, underlie the repertoire differences. Compared with baseline, CD4+ but not CD8+ TCR diversity had risen significantly by C4D1.

From germline, CDR1 is MNHNS and CDR2 SASEGT. The CDR3 runs to 15 residues. The V segment lost 3 bases and the J segment 7 bases; nucleotides outside the gene matches: 8. Concerning this clone itself: The antigen remains undetermined.

Assay: immunoSEQ multiplex PCR; the TCRdb copy retains only in-frame clones and omits some. Of about 39,000 clones in the sample, 75% to 85% were seen once. The receptor's source is a human donor with classical Hodgkin lymphoma. This sample comprised peripheral blood mononuclear cells (PBMCs), obtained before the fourth cycle of nivolumab. The V and J genes are TRBV6-1 and TRBJ2-1; 8 positions match TRBD1. This CDR3 reads CASSDNRGFLNEQFF. The CDR3 coding sequence is TGTGCCAGCAGTGACAACAGGGGGTTTTTAAATGAGCAGTTCTTC.